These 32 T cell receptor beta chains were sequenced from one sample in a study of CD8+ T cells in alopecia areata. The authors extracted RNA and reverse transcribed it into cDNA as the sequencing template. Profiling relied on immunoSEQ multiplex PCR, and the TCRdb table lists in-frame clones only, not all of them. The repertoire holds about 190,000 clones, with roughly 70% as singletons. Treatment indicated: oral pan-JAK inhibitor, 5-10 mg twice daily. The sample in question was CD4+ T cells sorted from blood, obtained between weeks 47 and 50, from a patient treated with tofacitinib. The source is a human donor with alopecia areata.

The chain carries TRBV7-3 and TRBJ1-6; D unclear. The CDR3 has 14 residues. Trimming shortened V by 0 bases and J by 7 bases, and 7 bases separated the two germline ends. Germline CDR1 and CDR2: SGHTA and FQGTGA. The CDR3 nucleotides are TGTGCCAGCAGCTTAACAAGTGGGAATTCACCCCTCCACTTT. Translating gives CASSLTSGNSPLHF.

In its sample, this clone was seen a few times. CDR3 region: CASSRFGQTSSGANVLTF. The CDR3, as DNA: TGTGCCAGCTCACGGTTCGGACAGACTAGCTCTGGGGCCAACGTCCTGACTTTC. The chain carries TRBV18 and TRBJ2-6; D could derive from TRBD1 or TRBD2 (6 bases each). The CDR3 totals 18 residues. CDR1 and CDR2 from the germline V gene are KGHSH and LQKENI. Trimming left V 4 bases short and J 0 bases short, with 16 bases between.

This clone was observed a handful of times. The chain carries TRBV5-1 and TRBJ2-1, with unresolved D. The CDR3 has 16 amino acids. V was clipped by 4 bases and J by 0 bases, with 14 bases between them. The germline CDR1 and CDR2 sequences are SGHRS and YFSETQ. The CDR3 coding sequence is TGCGCCAGCAGCCCTATCCGGCCGAGCTCCTACAATGAGCAGTTCTTC. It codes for CASSPIRPSSYNEQFF.

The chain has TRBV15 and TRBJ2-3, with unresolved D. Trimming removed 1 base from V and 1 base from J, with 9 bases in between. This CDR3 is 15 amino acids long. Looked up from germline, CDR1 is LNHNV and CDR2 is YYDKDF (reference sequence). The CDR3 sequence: CATSRGLGRTDTQYF. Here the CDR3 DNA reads TGTGCCACCAGCAGAGGATTAGGCCGCACAGATACGCAGTATTTT.

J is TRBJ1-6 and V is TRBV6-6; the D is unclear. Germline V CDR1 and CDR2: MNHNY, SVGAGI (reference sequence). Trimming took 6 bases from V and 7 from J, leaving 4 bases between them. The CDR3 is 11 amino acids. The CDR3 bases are TGTGCCAGCAGCGACAATTCACCCCTCCACTTT. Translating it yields CASSDNSPLHF.

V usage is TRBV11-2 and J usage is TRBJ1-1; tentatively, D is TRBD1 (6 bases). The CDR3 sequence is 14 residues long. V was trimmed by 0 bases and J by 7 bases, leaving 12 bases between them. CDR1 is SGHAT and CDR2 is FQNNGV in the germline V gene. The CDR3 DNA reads TGTGCCAGCAGCTTAGATCGAGGACAGCGTGAAGCTTTCTTT. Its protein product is CASSLDRGQREAFF.

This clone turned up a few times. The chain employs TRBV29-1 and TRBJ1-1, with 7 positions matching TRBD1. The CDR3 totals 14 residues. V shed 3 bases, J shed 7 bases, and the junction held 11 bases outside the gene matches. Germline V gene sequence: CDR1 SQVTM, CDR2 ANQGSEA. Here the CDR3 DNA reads TGCAGCGTTGATCCGCCAGGGACAGTGAGTGAAGCTTTCTTT. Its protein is CSVDPPGTVSEAFF. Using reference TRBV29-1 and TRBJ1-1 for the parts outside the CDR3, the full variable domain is SAVISQKPSRDICQRGTSLTIQCQVDSQVTMMFWYRQQPGQSLTLIATANQGSEATYESGFVIDKFPISRPNLTFSTLTVSNMSPEDSSIYLCSVDPPGTVSEAFFGQGTRLTVV.

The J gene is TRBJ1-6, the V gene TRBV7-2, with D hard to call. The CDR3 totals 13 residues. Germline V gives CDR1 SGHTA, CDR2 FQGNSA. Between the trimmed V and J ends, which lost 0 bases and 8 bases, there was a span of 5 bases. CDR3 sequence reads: CASSLAPHSPLHF. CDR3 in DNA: TGTGCCAGCAGCTTAGCCCCCCATTCACCCCTCCACTTT.

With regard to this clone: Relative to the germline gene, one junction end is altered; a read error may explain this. The CDR3 nucleotides read TGTGCCAGCAGTGGACTAGCGGGTACCTACGAGCAGTACTTC. It translates to CASSGLAGTYEQYF. The gene calls are TRBV10-3 and TRBJ2-7; TRBD2 matches at 11 bases. CDR1 is ENHRY, CDR2 SYGVKD, per germline. This CDR3 has 14 residues.

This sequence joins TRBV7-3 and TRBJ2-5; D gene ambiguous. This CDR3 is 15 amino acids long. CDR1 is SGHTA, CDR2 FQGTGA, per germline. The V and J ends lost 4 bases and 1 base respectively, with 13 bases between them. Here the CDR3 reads CASSSIPGSQETQYF. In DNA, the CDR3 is TGTGCCAGCAGCTCCATCCCGGGTTCCCAAGAGACCCAGTACTTC. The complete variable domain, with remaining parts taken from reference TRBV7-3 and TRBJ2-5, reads GAGVSQTPSNKVTEKGKYVELRCDPISGHTALYWYRQSLGQGPEFLIYFQGTGAADDSGLPNDRFFAVRPEGSVSTLKIQRTERGDSAVYLCASSSIPGSQETQYFGPGTRLLVL.

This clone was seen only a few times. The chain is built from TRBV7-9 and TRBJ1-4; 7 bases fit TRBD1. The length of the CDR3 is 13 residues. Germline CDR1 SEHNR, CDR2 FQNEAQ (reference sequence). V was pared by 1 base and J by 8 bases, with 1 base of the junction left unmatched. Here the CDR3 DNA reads TGTGCCAGCAGCTTAGAAGGGGGCGAAAAACTGTTTTTT. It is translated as CASSLEGGEKLFF. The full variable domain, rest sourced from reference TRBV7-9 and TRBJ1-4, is DTGVSQNPRHKITKRGQNVTFRCDPISEHNRLYWYRQTLGQGPEFLTYFQNEAQLEKSRLLSDRFSAERPKGSFSTLEIQRTEQGDSAMYLCASSLEGGEKLFFGSGTQLSVL.

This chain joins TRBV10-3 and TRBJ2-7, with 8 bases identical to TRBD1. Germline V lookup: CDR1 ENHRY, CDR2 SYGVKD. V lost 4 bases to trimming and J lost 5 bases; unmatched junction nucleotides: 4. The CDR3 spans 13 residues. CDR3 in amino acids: CAISGGQGHEQYF. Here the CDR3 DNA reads TGTGCCATCAGTGGTGGACAGGGCCACGAGCAGTACTTC.

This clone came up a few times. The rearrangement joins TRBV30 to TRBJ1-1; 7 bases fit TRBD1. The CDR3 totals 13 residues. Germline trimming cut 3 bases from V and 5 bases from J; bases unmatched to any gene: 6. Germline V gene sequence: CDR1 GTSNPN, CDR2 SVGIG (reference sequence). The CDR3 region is CAWSLGGQTEAFF. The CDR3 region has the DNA TGTGCCTGGAGCCTAGGGGGACAGACTGAAGCTTTCTTT.

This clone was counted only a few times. CDR3 region: CASTRDSNQPQHF. DNA for the CDR3: TGTGCCAGCACTAGAGATAGCAATCAGCCCCAGCATTTT. J is TRBJ1-5 and V is TRBV6-6; D gene ambiguous. From germline, CDR1 is MNHNY and CDR2 SVGAGI (reference sequence). The V end was cut by 7 bases, the J end by 0 bases, with 7 bases between. This CDR3 has 13 residues.

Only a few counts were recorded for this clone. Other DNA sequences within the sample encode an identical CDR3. The chain's CDR3 is CSVKGAEAFF. CDR3 bases: TGCAGCGTGAAGGGGGCTGAAGCTTTCTTT. This chain uses TRBV29-1 with TRBJ1-1, with a tentative D call TRBD1 (6 bases). The CDR3 loop spans 10 amino acids. CDR1 is SQVTM and CDR2 is ANQGSEA in the germline V gene. Trimming removed 6 bases at V and 6 bases at J, with 8 bases between.

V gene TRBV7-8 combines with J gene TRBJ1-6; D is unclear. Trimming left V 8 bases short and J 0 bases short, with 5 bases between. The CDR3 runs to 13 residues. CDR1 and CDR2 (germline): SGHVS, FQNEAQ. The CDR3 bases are TGTGCCAGCGGGAGCTCCTATAATTCACCCCTCCACTTT. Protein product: CASGSSYNSPLHF.

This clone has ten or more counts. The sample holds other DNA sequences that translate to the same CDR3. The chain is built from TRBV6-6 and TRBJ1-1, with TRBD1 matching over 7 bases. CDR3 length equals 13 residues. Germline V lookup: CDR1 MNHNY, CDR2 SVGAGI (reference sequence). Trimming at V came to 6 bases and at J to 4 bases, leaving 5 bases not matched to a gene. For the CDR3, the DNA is TGTGCCAGCAGAGACAGGGCGGCCACTGAAGCTTTCTTT. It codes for CASRDRAATEAFF.

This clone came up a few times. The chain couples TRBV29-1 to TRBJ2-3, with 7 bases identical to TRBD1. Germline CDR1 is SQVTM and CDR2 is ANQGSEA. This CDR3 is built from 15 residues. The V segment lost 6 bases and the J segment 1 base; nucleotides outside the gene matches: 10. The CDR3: CSVELQGLRTDTQYF. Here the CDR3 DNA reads TGCAGCGTGGAACTACAGGGGCTCCGCACAGATACGCAGTATTTT.

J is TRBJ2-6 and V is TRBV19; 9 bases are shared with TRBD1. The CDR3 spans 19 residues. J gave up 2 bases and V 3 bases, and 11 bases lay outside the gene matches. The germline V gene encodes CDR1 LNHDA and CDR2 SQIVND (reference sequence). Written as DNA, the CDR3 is TGTGCCAGTAGTATGGACGGGACAGGGATACGTGCTGGGGCCAACGTCCTGACTTTC. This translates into CASSMDGTGIRAGANVLTF.

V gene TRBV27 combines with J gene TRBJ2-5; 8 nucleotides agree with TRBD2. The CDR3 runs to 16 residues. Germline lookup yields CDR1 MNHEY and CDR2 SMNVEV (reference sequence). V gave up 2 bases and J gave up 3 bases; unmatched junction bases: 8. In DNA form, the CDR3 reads TGTGCCAGCAGTTTAGGAGGAGCGGGGGCGAAAGAGACCCAGTACTTC. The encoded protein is CASSLGGAGAKETQYF.

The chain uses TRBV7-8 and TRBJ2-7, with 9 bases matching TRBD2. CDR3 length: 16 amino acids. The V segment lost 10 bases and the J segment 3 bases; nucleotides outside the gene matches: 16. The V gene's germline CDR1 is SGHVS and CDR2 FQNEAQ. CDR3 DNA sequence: TGTGCCACGACATCCCTACAGCGGGGGGCCGTCTACGAGCAGTACTTC. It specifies CATTSLQRGAVYEQYF.

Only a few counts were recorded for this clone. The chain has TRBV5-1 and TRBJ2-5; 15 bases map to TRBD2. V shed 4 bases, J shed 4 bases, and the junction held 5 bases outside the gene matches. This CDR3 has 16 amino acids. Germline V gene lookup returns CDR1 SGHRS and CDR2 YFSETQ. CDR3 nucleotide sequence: TGCGCCAGCAGCCCCCGGACTAGCGGGGGGGCAGAGACCCAGTACTTC. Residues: CASSPRTSGGAETQYF.

The CDR3 DNA sequence: TGTGCCAGCAGCTTAAATCTAGCGGGGGGGACTGAGCAGTTCTTC. It codes for CASSLNLAGGTEQFF. The chain is built from TRBV7-2 and TRBJ2-1; 12 bases fit TRBD2. Trimming at V came to 2 bases and at J to 9 bases, leaving 5 bases not matched to a gene. The CDR3 sequence is 15 residues long. Germline V gene lookup returns CDR1 SGHTA and CDR2 FQGNSA.

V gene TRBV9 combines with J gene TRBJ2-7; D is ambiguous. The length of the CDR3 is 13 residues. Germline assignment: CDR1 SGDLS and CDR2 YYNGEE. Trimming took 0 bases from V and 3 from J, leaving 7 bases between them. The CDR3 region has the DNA TGTGCCAGCAGCGTAGTGGATGGCTACGAGCAGTACTTC. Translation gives CASSVVDGYEQYF.

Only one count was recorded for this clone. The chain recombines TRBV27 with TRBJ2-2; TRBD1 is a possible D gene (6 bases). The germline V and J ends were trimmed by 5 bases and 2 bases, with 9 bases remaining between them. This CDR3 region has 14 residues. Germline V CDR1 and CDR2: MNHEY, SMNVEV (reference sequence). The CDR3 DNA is TGTGCCAGCAGTACCGGGACAAACACCGGGGAGCTGTTTTTT. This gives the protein CASSTGTNTGELFF.

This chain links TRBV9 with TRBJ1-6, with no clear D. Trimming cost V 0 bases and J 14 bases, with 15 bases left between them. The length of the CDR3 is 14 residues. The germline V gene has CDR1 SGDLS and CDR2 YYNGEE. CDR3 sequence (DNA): TGTGCCAGCAGCGTAGGGTCAGGAAACATGGCCCTCCACTTT. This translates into CASSVGSGNMALHF. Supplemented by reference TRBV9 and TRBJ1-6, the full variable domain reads DSGVTQTPKHLITATGQRVTLRCSPRSGDLSVYWYQQSLDQGLQFLIQYYNGEERAKGNILERFSAQQFPDLHSELNLSSLELGDSALYFCASSVGSGNMALHFGNGTRLTVT.

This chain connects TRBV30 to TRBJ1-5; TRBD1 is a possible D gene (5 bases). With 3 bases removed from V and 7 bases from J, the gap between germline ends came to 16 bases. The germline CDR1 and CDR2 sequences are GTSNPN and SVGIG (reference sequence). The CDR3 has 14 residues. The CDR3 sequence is CAWSRGVARQPQHF. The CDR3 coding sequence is TGTGCCTGGAGCCGGGGGGTCGCTCGACAGCCCCAGCATTTT.

In DNA form, the CDR3 reads TGTGCCAGCAGCGAGGACAGGGGGGGTGGCTACACCTTC. The encoded protein is CASSEDRGGGYTF. The chain is built from TRBV11-2 and TRBJ1-2, with TRBD1 matching 10 bases. V shed 5 bases and J 7 bases; nucleotides not matched to a gene: 4. The CDR3 is 13 amino acids. CDR1 SGHAT and CDR2 FQNNGV come from the germline V gene.

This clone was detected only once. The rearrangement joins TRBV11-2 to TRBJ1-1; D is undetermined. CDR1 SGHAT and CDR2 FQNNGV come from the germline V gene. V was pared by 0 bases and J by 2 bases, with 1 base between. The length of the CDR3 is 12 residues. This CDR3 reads CASSLDNTEAFF. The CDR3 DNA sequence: TGTGCCAGCAGCTTAGATAACACTGAAGCTTTCTTT.

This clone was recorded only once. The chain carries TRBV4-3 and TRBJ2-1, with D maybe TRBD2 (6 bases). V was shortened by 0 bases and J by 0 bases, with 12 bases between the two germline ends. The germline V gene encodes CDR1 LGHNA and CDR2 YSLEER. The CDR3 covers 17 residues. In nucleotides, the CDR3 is TGCGCCAGCAGCCAAGATTCGGCGGGGTACTCCTACAATGAGCAGTTCTTC. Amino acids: CASSQDSAGYSYNEQFF.

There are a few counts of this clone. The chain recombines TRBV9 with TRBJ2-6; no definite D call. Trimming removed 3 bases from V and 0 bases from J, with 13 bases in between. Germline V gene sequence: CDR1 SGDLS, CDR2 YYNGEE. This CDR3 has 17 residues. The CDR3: CASSGKQPDSGANVLTF. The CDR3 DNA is TGTGCCAGCAGCGGAAAACAGCCCGACTCTGGGGCCAACGTCCTGACTTTC. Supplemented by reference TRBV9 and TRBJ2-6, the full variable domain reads DSGVTQTPKHLITATGQRVTLRCSPRSGDLSVYWYQQSLDQGLQFLIQYYNGEERAKGNILERFSAQQFPDLHSELNLSSLELGDSALYFCASSGKQPDSGANVLTFGAGSRLTVL.

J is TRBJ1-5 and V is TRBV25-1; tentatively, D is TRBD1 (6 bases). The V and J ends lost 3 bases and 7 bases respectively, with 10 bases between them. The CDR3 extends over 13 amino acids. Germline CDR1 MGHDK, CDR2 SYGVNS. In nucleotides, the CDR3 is TGTGCCAGCAGTGACCAAGGGGGACAGCCCCAGCATTTT. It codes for CASSDQGGQPQHF.